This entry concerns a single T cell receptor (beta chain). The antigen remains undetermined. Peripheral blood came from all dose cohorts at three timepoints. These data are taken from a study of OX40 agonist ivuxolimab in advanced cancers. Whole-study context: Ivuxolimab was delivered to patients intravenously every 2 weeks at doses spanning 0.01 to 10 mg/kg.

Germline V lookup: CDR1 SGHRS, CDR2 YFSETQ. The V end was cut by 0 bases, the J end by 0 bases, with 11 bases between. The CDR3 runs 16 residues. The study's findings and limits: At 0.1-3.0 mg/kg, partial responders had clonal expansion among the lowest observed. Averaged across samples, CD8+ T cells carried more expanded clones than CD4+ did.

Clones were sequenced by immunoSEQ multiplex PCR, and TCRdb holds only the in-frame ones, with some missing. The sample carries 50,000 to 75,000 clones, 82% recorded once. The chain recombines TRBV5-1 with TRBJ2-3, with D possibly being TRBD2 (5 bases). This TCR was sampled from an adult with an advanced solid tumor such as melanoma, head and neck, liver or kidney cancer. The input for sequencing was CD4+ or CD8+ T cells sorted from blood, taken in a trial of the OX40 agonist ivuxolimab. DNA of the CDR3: TGCGCCAGCAGCTTGGATCGGGGAGTTAGCACAGATACGCAGTATTTT. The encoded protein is CASSLDRGVSTDTQYF.